This T cell receptor beta chain is from a study of cytomegalovirus exposure and HLA in healthy donors. Study findings and constraints: TCR sequences were mostly rare, though some public TCRs occurred in many donors. Specificity for CMV antigens was confirmed in vitro for a few of the CMV-associated chains. The study labeled roughly 160 TCR beta chains cytomegalovirus-associated. According to a subsequent analysis, TCR clusters from the first cohort were inclined to appear together in the 120 or so validation repertoires.

In regard to this clone: Its matching antigen is unknown.

Germline-derived CDR1 and CDR2 are SGHAT and FQNNGV. This CDR3 is built from 12 residues. The ends were cut back, 1 base at V and 6 bases at J, with 3 bases in the middle. Profiled with immunoSEQ multiplex PCR; TCRdb holds only in-frame clones, not every one. Of about 260,000 clones in the sample, 90% were seen once. This rearrangement joins TRBV11-2 to TRBJ2-2; D is uncertain. This clonotype originated in a woman in her twenties or thirties in good health and CMV-seronegative. What was sequenced was PBMCs. For the CDR3, the DNA is TGTGCCAGCAGCTTAGTCCCCGGGGAGCTGTTTTTT. Translating gives CASSLVPGELFF. Combining the CDR3 with reference TRBV11-2 and TRBJ2-2 gives the whole variable domain EAGVAQSPRYKIIEKRQSVAFWCNPISGHATLYWYQQILGQGPKLLIQFQNNGVVDDSQLPKDRFSAERLKGVDSTLKIQPAKLEDSAVYLCASSLVPGELFFGEGSRLTVL.